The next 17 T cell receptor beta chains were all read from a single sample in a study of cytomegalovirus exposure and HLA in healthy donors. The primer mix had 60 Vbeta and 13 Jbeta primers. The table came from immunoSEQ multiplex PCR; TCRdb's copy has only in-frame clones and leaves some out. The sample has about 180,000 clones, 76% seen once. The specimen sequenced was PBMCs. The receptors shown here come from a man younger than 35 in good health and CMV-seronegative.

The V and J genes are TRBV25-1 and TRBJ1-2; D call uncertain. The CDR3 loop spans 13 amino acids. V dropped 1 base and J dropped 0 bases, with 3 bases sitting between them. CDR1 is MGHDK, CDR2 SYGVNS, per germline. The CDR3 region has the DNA TGTGCCAGCAGTGAATTCGCTAACTATGGCTACACCTTC. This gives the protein CASSEFANYGYTF.

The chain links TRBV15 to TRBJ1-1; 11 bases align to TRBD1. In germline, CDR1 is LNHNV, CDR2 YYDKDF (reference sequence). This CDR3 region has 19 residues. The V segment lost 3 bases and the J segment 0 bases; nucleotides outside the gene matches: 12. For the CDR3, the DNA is TGTGCCACCAGCAGCGGACAGGGGGCTAAGGGACTCGTGAACACTGAAGCTTTCTTT. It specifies CATSSGQGAKGLVNTEAFF.

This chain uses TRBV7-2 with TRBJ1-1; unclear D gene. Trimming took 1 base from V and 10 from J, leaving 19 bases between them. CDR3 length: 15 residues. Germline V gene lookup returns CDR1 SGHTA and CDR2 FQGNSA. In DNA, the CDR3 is TGTGCCAGCAGCTTAGAGTTAGGACTCACCGGCGGAGCTTTCTTT. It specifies CASSLELGLTGGAFF.

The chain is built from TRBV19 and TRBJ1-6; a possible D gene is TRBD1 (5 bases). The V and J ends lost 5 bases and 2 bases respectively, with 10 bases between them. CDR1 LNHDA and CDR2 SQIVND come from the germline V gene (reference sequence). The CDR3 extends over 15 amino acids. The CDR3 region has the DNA TGTGCCAGTAGTCGGGGGACTACCTATAATTCACCCCTCCACTTT. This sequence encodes CASSRGTTYNSPLHF.

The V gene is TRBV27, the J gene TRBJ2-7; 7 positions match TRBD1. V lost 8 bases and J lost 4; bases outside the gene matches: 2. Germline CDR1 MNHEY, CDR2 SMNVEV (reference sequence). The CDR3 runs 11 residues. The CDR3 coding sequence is TGTGCCAGCTCACAGGGGTACGAGCAGTACTTC. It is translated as CASSQGYEQYF.

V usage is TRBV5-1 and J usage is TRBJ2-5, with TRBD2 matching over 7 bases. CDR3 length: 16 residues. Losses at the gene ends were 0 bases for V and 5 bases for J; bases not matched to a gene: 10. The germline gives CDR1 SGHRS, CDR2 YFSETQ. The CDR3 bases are TGCGCCAGCAGCTTGGAAATCTCGTGGGGGGGGGAGACCCAGTACTTC. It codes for CASSLEISWGGETQYF.

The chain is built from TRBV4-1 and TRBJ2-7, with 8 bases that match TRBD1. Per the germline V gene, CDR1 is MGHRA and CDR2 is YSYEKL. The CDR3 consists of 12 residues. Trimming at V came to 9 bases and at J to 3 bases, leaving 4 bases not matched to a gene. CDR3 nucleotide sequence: TGCGCCAGTCGGGACAGGTACTACGAGCAGTACTTC. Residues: CASRDRYYEQYF.

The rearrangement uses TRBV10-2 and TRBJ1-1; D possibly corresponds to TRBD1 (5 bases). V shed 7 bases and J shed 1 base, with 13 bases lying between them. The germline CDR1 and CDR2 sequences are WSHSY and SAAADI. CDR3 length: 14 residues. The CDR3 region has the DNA TGCGCCAGCATCTACTCCACAGGGAACACTGAAGCTTTCTTT. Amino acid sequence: CASIYSTGNTEAFF.

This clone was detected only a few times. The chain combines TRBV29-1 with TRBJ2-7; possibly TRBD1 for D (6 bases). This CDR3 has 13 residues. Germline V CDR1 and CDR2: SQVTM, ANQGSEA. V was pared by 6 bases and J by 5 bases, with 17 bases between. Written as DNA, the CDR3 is TGCAGCGTCCGACAGGTGGTTGGTAACGAGCAGTACTTC. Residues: CSVRQVVGNEQYF.

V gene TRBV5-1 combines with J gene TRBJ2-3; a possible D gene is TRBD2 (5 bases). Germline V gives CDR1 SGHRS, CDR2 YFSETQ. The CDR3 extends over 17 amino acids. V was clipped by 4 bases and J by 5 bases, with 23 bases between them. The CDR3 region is CASSLSVWERKGDTQYF. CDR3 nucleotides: TGCGCCAGCAGCCTTTCCGTTTGGGAGCGGAAGGGAGATACGCAGTATTTT. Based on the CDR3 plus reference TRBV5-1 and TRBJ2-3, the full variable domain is KAGVTQTPRYLIKTRGQQVTLSCSPISGHRSVSWYQQTPGQGLQFLFEYFSETQRNKGNFPGRFSGRQFSNSRSEMNVSTLELGDSALYLCASSLSVWERKGDTQYFGPGTRLTVL.

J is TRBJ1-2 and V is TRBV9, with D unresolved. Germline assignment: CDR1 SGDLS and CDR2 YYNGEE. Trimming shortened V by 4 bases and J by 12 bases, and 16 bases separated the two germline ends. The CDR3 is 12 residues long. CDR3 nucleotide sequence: TGTGCCAGCAGCCCCCGACGGGGTGGGCACACCTTC. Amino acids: CASSPRRGGHTF.

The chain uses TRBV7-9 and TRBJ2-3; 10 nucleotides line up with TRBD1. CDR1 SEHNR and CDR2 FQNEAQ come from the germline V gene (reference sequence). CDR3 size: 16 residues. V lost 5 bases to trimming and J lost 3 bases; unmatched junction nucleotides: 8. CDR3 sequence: CASSHTPGQGTDTQYF. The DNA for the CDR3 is TGTGCCAGCAGCCACACCCCGGGACAGGGGACAGATACGCAGTATTTT.

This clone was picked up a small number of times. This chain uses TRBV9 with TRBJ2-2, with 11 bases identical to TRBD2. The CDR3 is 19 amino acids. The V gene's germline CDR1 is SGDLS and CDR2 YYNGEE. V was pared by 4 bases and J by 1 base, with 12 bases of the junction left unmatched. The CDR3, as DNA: TGTGCCAGCAGCTTCACCTTTAATGGGACTAGCGGGAACACCGGGGAGCTGTTTTTT. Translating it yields CASSFTFNGTSGNTGELFF.

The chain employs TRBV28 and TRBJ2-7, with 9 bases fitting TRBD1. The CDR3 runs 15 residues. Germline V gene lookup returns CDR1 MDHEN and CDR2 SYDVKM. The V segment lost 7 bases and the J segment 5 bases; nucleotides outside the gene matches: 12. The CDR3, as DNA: TGTGCCAGCACCTTGGAGGACAGGGGACCCCACGAGCAGTACTTC. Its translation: CASTLEDRGPHEQYF.

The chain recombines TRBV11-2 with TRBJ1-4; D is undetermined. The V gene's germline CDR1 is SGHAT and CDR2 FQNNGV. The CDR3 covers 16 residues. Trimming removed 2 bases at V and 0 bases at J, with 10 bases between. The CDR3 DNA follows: TGTGCCAGCAGCTTAAGGAGGGCTGCAACTAATGAAAAACTGTTTTTT. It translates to CASSLRRAATNEKLFF.

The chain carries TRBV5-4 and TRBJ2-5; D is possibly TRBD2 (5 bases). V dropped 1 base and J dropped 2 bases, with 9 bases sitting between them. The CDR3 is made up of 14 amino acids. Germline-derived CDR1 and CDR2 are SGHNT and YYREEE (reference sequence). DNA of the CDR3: TGTGCCAGCAGCTTGATAAGCGGTCAAGAGACCCAGTACTTC. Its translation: CASSLISGQETQYF.

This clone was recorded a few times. In DNA, the CDR3 is TGTGCCAGCAGCCCCCTTGGGACAGGATCGGAGACCCAGTACTTC. Its protein is CASSPLGTGSETQYF. V and J are TRBV7-8 and TRBJ2-5, with 8 bases fitting TRBD1. The germline V gene has CDR1 SGHVS and CDR2 FQNEAQ. The V segment lost 5 bases and the J segment 5 bases; nucleotides outside the gene matches: 10. This CDR3 comprises 15 residues.